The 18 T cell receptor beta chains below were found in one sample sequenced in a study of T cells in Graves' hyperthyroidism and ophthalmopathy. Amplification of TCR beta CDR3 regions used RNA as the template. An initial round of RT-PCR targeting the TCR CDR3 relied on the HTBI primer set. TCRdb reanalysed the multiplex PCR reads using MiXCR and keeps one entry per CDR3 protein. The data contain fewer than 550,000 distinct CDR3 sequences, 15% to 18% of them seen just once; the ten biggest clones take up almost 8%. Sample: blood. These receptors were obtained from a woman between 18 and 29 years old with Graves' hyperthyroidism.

CDR3 nucleotides: TGTGCCAGCACCCCAATATTGGGAACGGGTGGCACTGAAGCTTTCTTT. It translates to CASTPILGTGGTEAFF. The rearrangement joins TRBV6-1 to TRBJ1-1; D gene unclear. Trimming shortened V by 7 bases and J by 4 bases, and 22 bases separated the two germline ends. Germline V lookup: CDR1 MNHNS, CDR2 SASEGT. There are 16 residues in the CDR3.

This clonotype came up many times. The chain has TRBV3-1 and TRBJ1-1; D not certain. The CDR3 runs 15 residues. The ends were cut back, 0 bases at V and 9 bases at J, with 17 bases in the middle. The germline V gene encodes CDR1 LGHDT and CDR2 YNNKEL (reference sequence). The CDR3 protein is CASSQDGSRQNQAFF. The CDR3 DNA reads TGTGCCAGCAGCCAAGATGGGTCACGCCAGAATCAAGCTTTCTTT.

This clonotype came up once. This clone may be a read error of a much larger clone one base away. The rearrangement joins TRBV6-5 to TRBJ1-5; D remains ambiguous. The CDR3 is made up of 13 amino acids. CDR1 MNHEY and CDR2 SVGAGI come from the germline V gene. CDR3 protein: CASNYAYHQPQHF. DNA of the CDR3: TGTGCCAGCAATTACGCCTACCACCAGCCCCAGCATTTT.

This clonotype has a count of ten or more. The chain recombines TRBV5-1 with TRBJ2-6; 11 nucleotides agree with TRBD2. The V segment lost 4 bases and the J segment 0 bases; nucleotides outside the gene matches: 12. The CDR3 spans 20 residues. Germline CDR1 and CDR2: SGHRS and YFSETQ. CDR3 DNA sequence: TGCGCCAGCAGCGAGAAAACTAGCGGGGGCCTTATCTCTGGGGCCAACGTCCTGACTTTC. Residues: CASSEKTSGGLISGANVLTF.

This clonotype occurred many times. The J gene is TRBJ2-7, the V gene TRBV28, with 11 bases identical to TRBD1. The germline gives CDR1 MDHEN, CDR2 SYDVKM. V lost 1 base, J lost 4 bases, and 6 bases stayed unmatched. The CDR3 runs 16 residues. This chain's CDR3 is CASSLSRTGGLYEQYF. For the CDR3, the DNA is TGTGCCAGCAGTTTATCCAGGACAGGGGGCTTGTACGAGCAGTACTTC.

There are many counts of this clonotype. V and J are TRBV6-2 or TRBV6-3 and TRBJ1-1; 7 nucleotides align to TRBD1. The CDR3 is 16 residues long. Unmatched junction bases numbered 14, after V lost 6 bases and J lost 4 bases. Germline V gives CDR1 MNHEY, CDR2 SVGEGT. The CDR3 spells CASRLGTGVASTEAFF. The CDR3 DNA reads TGTGCCAGCAGACTAGGTACAGGGGTTGCAAGCACTGAAGCTTTCTTT.

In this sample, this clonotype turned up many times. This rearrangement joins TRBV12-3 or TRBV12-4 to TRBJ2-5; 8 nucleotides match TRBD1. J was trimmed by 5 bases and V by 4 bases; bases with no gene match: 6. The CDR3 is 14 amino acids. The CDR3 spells CASSSTGVGETQYF. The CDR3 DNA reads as TGTGCCAGCAGTTCGACAGGGGTGGGCGAGACCCAGTACTTC.

Written as DNA, the CDR3 is TGTGCCAGCATCCCTCCGGCGGCCCCTTCCTACAATGAGCAGTTCTTC. Its translation is CASIPPAAPSYNEQFF. The chain joins TRBV28 to TRBJ2-1; no definite D call. V gave up 7 bases and J gave up 1 base, with 17 bases separating them. This CDR3 has 16 amino acids. Germline V gives CDR1 MDHEN, CDR2 SYDVKM.

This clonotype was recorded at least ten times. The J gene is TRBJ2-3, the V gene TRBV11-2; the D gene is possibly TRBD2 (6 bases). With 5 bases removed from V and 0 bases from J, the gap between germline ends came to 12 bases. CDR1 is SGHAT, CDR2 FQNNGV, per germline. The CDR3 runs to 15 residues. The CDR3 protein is CASSRGLASTDTQYF. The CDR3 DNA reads TGTGCCAGCAGCCGGGGACTGGCTAGCACAGATACGCAGTATTTT.

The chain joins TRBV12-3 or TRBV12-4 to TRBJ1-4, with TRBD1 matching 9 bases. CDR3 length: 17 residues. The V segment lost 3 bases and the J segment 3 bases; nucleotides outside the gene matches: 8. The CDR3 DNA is TGTGCCAGCAGTTTGGACAGGGGCGGACGAGCTAATGAAAAACTGTTTTTT. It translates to CASSLDRGGRANEKLFF.

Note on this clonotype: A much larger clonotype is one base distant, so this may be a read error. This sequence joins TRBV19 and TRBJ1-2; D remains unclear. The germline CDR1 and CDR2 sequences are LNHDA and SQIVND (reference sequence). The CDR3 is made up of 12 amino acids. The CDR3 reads CASSIGVYGYAF. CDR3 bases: TGTGCCAGTAGTATCGGCGTCTATGGCTACGCCTTC.

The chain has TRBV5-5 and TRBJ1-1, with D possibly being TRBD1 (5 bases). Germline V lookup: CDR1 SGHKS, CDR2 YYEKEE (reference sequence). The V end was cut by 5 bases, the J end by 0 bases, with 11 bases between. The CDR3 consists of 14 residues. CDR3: CASSTQGLNTEAFF. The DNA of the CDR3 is TGTGCCAGCAGTACCCAGGGACTGAACACTGAAGCTTTCTTT.

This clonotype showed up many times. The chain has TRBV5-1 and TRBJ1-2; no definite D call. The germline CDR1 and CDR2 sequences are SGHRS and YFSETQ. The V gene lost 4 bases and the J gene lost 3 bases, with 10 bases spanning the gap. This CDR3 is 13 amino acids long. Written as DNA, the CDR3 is TGCGCCAGCAGCCTCTTCGGGGACTATGGCTACACCTTC. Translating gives CASSLFGDYGYTF.

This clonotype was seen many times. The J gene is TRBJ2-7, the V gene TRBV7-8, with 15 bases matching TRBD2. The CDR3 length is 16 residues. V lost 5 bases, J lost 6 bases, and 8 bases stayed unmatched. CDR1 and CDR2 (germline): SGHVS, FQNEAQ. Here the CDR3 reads CASSPFGLAGGREQYF. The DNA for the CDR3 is TGTGCCAGCAGCCCGTTTGGACTAGCGGGAGGGCGCGAGCAGTACTTC.

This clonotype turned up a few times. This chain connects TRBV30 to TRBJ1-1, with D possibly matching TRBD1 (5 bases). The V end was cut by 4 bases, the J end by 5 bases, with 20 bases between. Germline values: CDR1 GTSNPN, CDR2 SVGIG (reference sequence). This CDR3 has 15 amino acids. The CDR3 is CAWMMLKGYQTEAFF. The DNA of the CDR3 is TGTGCCTGGATGATGTTAAAGGGGTATCAGACTGAAGCTTTCTTT.

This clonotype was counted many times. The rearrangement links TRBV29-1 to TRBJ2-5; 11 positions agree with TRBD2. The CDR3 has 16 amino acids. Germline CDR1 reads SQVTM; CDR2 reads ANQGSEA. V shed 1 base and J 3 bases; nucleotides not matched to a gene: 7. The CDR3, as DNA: TGCAGCGTTGAAGGTCCGGGACTAGCGGTCGAAGAGACCCAGTACTTC. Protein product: CSVEGPGLAVEETQYF. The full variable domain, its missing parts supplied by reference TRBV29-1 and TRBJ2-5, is SAVISQKPSRDICQRGTSLTIQCQVDSQVTMMFWYRQQPGQSLTLIATANQGSEATYESGFVIDKFPISRPNLTFSTLTVSNMSPEDSSIYLCSVEGPGLAVEETQYFGPGTRLLVL.

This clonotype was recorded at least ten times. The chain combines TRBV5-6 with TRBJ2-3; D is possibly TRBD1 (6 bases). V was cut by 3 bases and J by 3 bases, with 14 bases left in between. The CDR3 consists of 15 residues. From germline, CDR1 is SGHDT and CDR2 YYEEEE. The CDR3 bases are TGTGCCAGCAGCTCCGGACAGAGGTGGACAGATACGCAGTATTTT. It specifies CASSSGQRWTDTQYF. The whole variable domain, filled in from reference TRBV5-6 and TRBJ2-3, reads DAGVTQSPTHLIKTRGQQVTLRCSPKSGHDTVSWYQQALGQGPQFIFQYYEEEERQRGNFPDRFSGHQFPNYSSELNVNALLLGDSALYLCASSSGQRWTDTQYFGPGTRLTVL.

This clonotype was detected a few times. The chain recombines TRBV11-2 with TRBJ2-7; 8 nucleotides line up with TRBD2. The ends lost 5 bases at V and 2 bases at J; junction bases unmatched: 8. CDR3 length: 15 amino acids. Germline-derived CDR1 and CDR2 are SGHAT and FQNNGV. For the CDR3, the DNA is TGTGCCAGCAGCCTACGCGGGGGGTCCCCCTACGAGCAGTACTTC. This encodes CASSLRGGSPYEQYF. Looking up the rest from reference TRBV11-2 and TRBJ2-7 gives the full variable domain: EAGVAQSPRYKIIEKRQSVAFWCNPISGHATLYWYQQILGQGPKLLIQFQNNGVVDDSQLPKDRFSAERLKGVDSTLKIQPAKLEDSAVYLCASSLRGGSPYEQYFGPGTRLTVT.